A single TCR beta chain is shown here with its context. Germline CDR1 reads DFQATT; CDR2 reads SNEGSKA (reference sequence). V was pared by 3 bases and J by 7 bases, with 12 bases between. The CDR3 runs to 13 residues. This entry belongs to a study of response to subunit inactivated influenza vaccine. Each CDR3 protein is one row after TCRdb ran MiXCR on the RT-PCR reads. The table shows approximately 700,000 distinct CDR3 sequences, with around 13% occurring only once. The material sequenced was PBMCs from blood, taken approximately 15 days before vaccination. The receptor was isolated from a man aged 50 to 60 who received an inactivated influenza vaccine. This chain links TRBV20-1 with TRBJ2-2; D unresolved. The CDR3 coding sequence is TGCAGTGCTAGCCCCGGACCAGTCGGGGAGCTGTTTTTT. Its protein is CSASPGPVGELFF.